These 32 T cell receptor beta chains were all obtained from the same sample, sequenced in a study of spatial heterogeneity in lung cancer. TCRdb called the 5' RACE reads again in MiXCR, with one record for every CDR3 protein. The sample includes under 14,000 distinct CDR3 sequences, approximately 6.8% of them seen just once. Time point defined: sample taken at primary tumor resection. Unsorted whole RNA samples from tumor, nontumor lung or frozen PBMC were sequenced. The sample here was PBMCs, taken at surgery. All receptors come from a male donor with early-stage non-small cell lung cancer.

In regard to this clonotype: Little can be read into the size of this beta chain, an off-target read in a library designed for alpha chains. CDR3 loop: CASRNGGSGNTIYF. CDR3 DNA: TGTGCCTCCCGCAACGGGGGCTCTGGAAACACCATATATTTT. The rearrangement joins TRBV6-6 to TRBJ1-3, with D maybe TRBD1 (5 bases). The V gene lost 11 bases and the J gene lost 0 bases, with 14 bases spanning the gap. Germline CDR1 and CDR2: MNHNY and SVGAGI (reference sequence). CDR3 length: 14 amino acids.

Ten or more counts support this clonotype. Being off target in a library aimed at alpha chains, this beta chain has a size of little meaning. CDR3 in amino acids: CASSLWSGRKYEQYF. The DNA of the CDR3 is TGTGCCAGCAGTTTATGGAGCGGGAGAAAGTACGAGCAGTACTTC. The V gene is TRBV28, the J gene TRBJ2-7; 8 nucleotides agree with TRBD2. The CDR3 is made up of 15 amino acids. Per germline, CDR1 MDHEN and CDR2 SYDVKM. Trimming removed 0 bases from V and 4 bases from J; junction bases left unmatched: 5.

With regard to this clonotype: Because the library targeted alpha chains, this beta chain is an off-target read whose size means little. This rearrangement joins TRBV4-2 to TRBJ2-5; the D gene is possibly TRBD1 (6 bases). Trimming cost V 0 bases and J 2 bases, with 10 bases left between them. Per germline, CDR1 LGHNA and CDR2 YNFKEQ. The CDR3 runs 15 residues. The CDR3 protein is CASSQDLRGQETQYF. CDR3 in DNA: TGTGCCAGCAGCCAAGATCTAAGGGGGCAAGAGACCCAGTACTTC.

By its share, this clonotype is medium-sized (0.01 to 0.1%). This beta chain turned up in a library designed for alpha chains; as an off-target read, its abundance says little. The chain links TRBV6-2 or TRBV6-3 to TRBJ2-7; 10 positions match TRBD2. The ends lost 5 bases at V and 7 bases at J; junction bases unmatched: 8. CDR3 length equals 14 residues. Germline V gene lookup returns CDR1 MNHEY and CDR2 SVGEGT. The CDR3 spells CASSRIAGGEEQYF. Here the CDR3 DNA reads TGTGCCAGCAGTCGGATAGCGGGAGGAGAGGAGCAGTACTTC.

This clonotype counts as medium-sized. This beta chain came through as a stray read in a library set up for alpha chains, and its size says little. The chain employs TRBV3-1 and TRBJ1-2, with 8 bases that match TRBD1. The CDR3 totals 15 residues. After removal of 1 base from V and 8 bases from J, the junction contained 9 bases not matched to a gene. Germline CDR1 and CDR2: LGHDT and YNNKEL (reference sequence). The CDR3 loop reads CASSQGPDRVRGYTF. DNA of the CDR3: TGTGCCAGCAGCCAAGGCCCGGACAGGGTCCGAGGCTACACCTTC.

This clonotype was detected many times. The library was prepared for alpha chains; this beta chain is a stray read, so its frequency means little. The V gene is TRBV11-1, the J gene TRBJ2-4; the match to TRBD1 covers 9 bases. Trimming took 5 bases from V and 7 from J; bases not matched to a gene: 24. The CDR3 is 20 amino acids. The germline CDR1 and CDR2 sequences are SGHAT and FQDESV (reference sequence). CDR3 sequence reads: CASSEHAAGTGRVNRNIQYF. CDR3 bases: TGTGCCAGCAGCGAACACGCAGCAGGGACAGGGCGGGTGAATAGGAACATTCAGTACTTC.

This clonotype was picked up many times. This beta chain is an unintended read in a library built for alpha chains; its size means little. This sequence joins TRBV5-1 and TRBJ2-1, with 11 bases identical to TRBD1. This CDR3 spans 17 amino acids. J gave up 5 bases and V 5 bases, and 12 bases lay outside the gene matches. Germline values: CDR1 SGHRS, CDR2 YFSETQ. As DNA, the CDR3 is TGCGCCAGCAGTTATTCCGGGACAGGGGGGTCTAACAATGAGCAGTTCTTC. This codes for CASSYSGTGGSNNEQFF.

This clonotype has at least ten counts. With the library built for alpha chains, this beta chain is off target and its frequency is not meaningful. CDR3: CSAQNLAGADNEQFF. The CDR3 bases are TGCAGTGCTCAGAATCTAGCGGGAGCTGACAATGAGCAGTTCTTC. This sequence joins TRBV20-1 and TRBJ2-1; 10 bases line up with TRBD2. This CDR3 is 15 amino acids long. V lost 5 bases to trimming and J lost 5 bases; unmatched junction nucleotides: 9. Germline CDR1 is DFQATT and CDR2 is SNEGSKA (reference sequence).

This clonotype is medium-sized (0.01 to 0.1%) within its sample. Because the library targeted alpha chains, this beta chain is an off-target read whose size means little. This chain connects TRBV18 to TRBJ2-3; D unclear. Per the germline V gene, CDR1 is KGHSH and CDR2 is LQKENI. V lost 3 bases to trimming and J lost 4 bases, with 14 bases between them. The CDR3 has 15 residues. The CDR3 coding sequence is TGTGCCAGCTCACCCCGGGCCCCTCCTGCAGATACGCAGTATTTT. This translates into CASSPRAPPADTQYF.

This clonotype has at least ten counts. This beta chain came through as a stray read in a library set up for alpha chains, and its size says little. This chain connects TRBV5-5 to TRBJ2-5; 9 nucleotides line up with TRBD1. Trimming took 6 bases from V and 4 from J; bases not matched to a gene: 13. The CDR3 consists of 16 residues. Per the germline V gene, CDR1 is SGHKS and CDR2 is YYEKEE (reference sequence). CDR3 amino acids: CASIVVGQGVGETQYF. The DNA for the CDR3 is TGTGCCAGCATCGTGGTGGGACAGGGCGTTGGAGAGACCCAGTACTTC.

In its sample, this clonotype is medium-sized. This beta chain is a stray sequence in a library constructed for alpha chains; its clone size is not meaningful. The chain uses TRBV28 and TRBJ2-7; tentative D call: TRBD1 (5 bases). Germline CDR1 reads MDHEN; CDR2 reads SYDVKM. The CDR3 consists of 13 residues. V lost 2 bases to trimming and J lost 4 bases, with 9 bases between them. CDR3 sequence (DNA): TGTGCCAGCAGTTTACTCCAGGGTTACGAGCAGTACTTC. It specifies CASSLLQGYEQYF.

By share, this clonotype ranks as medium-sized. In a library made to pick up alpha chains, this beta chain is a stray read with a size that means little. CDR3 bases: TGTGCCTGGAGTGGGAGGGGAAACAATGAGCAGTTCTTC. Amino acid sequence: CAWSGRGNNEQFF. The chain has TRBV30 and TRBJ2-1; D might be TRBD2 (6 bases). V was pared by 1 base and J by 5 bases, with 9 bases between. Germline V gene sequence: CDR1 GTSNPN, CDR2 SVGIG (reference sequence). This CDR3 is built from 13 residues.

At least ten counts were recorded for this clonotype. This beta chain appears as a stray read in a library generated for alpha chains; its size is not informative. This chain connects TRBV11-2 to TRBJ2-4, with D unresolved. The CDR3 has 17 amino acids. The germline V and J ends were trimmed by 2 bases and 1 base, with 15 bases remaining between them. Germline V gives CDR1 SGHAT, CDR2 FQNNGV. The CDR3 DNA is TGTGCCAGCAGCTTACGAGAAGGGCCCTGGGCCAAAAACATTCAGTACTTC. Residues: CASSLREGPWAKNIQYF.

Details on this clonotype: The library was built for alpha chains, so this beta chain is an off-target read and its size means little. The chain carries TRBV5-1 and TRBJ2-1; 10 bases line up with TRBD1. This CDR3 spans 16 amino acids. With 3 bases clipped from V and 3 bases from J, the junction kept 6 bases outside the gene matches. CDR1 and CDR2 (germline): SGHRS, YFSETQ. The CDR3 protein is CASSSVDRGHYNEQFF. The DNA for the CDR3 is TGCGCCAGCAGCTCCGTAGACAGGGGGCACTACAATGAGCAGTTCTTC. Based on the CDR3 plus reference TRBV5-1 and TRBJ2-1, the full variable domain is KAGVTQTPRYLIKTRGQQVTLSCSPISGHRSVSWYQQTPGQGLQFLFEYFSETQRNKGNFPGRFSGRQFSNSRSEMNVSTLELGDSALYLCASSSVDRGHYNEQFFGPGTRLTVL.

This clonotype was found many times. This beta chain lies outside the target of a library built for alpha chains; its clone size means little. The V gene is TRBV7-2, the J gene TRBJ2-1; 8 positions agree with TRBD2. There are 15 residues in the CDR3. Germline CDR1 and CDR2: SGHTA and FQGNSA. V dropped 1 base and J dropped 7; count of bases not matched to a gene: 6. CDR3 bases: TGTGCCAGCAGCTTAGACGGCGGGGGGTGGAATGAGCAGTTCTTC. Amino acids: CASSLDGGGWNEQFF.

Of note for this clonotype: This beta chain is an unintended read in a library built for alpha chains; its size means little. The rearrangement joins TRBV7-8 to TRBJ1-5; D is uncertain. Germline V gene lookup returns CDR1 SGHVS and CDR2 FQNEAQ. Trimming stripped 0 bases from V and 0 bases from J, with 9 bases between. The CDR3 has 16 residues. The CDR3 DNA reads TGTGCCAGCAGCTTAGCCGGAGCCTATAGCAATCAGCCCCAGCATTTT. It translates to CASSLAGAYSNQPQHF. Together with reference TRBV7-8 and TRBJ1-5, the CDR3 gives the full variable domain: GAGVSQSPRYKVAKRGQDVALRCDPISGHVSLFWYQQALGQGPEFLTYFQNEAQLDKSGLPSDRFFAERPEGSVSTLKIQRTQQEDSAVYLCASSLAGAYSNQPQHFGDGTRLSIL.

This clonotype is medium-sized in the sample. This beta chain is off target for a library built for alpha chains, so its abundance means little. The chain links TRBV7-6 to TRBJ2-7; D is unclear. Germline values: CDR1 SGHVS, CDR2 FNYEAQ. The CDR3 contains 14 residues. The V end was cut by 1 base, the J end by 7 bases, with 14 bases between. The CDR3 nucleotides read TGTGCCAGCAGCTTAGGGGTGCAGCCGAAGGAGCAGTACTTC. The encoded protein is CASSLGVQPKEQYF.

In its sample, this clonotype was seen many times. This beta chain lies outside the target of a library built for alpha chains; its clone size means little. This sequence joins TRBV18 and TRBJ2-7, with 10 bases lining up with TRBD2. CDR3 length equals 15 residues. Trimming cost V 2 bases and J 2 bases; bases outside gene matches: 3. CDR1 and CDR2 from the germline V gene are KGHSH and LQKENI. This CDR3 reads CASSPVSGGAYEQYF. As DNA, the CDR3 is TGTGCCAGCTCACCAGTCAGCGGGGGGGCCTACGAGCAGTACTTC.

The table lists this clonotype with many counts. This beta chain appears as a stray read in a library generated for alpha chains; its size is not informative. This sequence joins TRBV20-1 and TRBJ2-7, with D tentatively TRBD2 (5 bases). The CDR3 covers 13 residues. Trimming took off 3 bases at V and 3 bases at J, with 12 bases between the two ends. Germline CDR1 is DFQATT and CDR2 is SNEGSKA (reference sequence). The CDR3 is CSARGIAGYEQYF. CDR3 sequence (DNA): TGCAGTGCTAGGGGCATTGCGGGCTACGAGCAGTACTTC.

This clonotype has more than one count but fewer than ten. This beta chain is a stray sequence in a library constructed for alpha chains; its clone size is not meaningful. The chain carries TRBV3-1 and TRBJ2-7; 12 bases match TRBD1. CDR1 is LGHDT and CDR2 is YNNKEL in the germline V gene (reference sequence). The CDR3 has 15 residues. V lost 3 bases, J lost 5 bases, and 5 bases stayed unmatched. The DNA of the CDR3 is TGTGCCAGCAGCCAGCTAGGGACAGGGGGCCACGAGCAGTACTTC. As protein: CASSQLGTGGHEQYF.

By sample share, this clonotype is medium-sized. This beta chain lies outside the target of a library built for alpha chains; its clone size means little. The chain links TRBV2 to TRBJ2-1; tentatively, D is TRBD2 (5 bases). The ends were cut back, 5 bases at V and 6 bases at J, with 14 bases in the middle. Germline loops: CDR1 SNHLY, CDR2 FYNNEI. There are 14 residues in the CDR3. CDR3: CASSSTTMANEQFF. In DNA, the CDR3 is TGTGCCAGCAGTTCTACGACTATGGCCAATGAGCAGTTCTTC.

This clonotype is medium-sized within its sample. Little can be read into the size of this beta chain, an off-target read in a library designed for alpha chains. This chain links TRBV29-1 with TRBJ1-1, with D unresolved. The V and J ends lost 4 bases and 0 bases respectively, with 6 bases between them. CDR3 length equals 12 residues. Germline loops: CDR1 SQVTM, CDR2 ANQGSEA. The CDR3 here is CSVVQLNTEAFF. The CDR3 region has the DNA TGCAGCGTTGTACAGCTGAACACTGAAGCTTTCTTT.

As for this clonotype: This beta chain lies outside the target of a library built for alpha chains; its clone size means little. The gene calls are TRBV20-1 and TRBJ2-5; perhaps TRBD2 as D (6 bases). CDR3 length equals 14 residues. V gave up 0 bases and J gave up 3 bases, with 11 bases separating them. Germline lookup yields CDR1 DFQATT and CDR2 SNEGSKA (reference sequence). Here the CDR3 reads CSARDPRGEETQYF. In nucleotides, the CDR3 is TGCAGTGCTAGAGATCCTCGCGGGGAAGAGACCCAGTACTTC.

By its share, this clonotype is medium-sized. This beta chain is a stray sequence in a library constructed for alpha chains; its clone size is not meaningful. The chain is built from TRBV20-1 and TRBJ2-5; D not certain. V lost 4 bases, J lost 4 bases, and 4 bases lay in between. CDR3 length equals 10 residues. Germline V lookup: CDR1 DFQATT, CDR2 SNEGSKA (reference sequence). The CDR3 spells CSATRETQYF. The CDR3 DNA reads TGCAGTGCTACAAGAGAGACCCAGTACTTC.

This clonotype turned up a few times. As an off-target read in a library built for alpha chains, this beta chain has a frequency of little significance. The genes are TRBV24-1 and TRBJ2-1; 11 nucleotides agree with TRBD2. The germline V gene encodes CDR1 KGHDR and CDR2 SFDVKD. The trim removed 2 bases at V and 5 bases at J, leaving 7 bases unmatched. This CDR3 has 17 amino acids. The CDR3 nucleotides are TGTGCCACCAGTGATTGGGATACTAGCGGGAGAGACAATGAGCAGTTCTTC. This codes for CATSDWDTSGRDNEQFF.

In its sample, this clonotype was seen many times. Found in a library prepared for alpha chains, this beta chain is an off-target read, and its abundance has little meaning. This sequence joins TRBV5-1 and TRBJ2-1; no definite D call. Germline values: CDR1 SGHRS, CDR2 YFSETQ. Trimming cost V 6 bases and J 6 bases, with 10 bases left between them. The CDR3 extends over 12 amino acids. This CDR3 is CASIGVANEQFF. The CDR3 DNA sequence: TGCGCCAGCATTGGGGTGGCCAATGAGCAGTTCTTC.

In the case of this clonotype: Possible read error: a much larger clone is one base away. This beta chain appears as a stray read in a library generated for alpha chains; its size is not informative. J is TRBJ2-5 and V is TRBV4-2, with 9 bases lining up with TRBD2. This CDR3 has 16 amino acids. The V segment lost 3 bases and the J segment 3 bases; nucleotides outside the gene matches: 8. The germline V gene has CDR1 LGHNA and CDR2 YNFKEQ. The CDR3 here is CASSHVLAGAKETQYF. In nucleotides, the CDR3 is TGTGCCAGCAGCCATGTGTTAGCGGGAGCCAAAGAGACCCAGTACTTC.

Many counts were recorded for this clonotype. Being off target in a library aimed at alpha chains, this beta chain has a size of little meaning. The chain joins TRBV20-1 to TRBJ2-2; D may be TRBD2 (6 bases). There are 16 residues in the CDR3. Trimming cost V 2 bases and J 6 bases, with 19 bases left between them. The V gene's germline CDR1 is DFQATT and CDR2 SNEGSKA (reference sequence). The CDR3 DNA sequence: TGCAGTGCTAGATACGCCCTAGGAGGGCTTCCCGGGGAGCTGTTTTTT. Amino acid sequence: CSARYALGGLPGELFF.

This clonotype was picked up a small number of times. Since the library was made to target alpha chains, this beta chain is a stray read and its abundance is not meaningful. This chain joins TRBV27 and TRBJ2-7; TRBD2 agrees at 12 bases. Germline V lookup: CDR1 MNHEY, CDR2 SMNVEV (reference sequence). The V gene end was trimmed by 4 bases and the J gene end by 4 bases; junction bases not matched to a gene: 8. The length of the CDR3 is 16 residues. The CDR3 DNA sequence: TGTGCCAGCAGTTCCGGAAGGACTAGCGGGATATACGAGCAGTACTTC. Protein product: CASSSGRTSGIYEQYF.

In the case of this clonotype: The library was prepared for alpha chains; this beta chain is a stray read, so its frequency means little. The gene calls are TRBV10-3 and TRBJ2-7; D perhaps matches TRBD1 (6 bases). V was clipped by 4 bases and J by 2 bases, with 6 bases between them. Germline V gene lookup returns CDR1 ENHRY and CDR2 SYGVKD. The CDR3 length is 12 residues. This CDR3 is CAISGDTYEQYF. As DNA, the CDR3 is TGTGCCATCAGTGGGGACACCTACGAGCAGTACTTC.

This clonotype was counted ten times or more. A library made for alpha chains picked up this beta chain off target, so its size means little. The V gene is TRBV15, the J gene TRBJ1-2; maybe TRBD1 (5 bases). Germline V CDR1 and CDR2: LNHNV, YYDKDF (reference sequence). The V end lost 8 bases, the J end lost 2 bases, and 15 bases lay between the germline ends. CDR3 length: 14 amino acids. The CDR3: CATEGRGENYGYTF. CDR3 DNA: TGTGCCACCGAGGGTAGGGGAGAGAACTATGGCTACACCTTC.

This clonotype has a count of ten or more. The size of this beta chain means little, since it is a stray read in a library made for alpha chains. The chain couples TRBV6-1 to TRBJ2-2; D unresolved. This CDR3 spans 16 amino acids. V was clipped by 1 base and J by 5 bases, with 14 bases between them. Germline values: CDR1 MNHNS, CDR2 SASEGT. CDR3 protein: CASSEVSALETGELFF. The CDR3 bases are TGTGCCAGCAGTGAAGTGTCGGCCCTGGAAACCGGGGAGCTGTTTTTT.